Listed below are T cell receptor beta chains from one sample, sequenced in a study of siplizumab effects on memory and regulatory T cells. Assay used: immunoSEQ multiplex PCR; TCRdb lists only in-frame clones, some missing. The profile covers roughly 100,000 clones, with 92% appearing a single time and 0.9% to 1.4% taken by the ten largest. Input material: CD4+ T cells sorted from blood. The receptors come from a human donor in good health. Both conserved end residues are part of each CDR3. D genes are given only for firm matches. For some rows the clone size is stated as once, few or many, or as a class when expanded; others skip it.

d_call,v_call,clone_size,j_call,cdr3_nt,cdr3_aa
TRBD2,TRBV7-3,-,TRBJ2-1,TGTGCCAGCAGCTCCGGGACTAGTAACAATGAGCAGTTCTTC,CASSSGTSNNEQFF
-,TRBV2,-,TRBJ1-2,TGTGCCAGCAGACAGTGGGGCTATGGCTACACCTTC,CASRQWGYGYTF
TRBD2,TRBV10-3,-,TRBJ2-3,TGTGCCATCAGGGCCTCTAGCGGGAGCGTTAATGGGTACACAGATACGCAGTATTTT,CAIRASSGSVNGYTDTQYF
-,TRBV11-1,-,TRBJ2-2,TGTGCCAGCAGCCCCAAGGTCGGCGGGGAGCTGTTTTTT,CASSPKVGGELFF
TRBD1,TRBV27,few,TRBJ2-5,TGTGCCAGCAGTTTCCGCAGGGGGTACACACAAGAGACCCAGTACTTC,CASSFRRGYTQETQYF
-,TRBV5-1,-,TRBJ2-5,TGCGCCAGCAGCTTGACTGGGACCCAGTACTTC,CASSLTGTQYF
-,TRBV10-2,-,TRBJ2-5,TGCGCCAGCAGATTGATAGGGACGGAGACCCAGTACTTC,CASRLIGTETQYF
-,TRBV5-6,-,TRBJ2-2,TGTGCCAGCAGCTTGGCCTTGCGGCCGGGGGAGCTGTTTTTT,CASSLALRPGELFF
TRBD2,TRBV28,-,TRBJ2-7,TGTGCCAGCAGATATAGCGGGGCCTCCTACGAGCAGTACTTC,CASRYSGASYEQYF
TRBD1,TRBV7-3,-,TRBJ2-3,TGTGCCAGCAGCCCGACAGGGGGCTGGGCAGATACGCAGTATTTT,CASSPTGGWADTQYF